This TCR beta chain comes out of a study of identical twins. In the case of this clonotype: Its ends do not fully match the called genes, so a read error is possible.

Per the germline V gene, CDR1 is LNHDA and CDR2 is SQIVND (reference sequence). The CDR3 extends over 13 amino acids. MiXCR, run by TCRdb on the 5' RACE reads, gives a single entry per CDR3 protein. The top ten clones hold around 4.5% of a sample with 700,000 or so distinct CDR3 sequences, roughly 20% of them seen once. This sample was shared with a second study, whose subject was T cells expressing NK-cell markers.

The sequenced sample consisted of PBMCs. This receptor was identified in a woman aged 18-29 years in good health. The rearrangement joins TRBV19 to TRBJ2-1, with 8 bases matching TRBD2. The CDR3 region is CACSRTSFNEQFF. The CDR3 DNA follows: TGTGCCTGTAGTCGGACTAGCTTCAATGAGCAGTTCTTC.